This T cell receptor beta chain was captured in a study of type 1 and type 2 diabetes patients. Study details: Participants included type 1 and type 2 diabetes patients plus nondiabetic controls. T cells were magnetically sorted from PBMCs as CD4+ or CD8+ subsets.

The PCR template was genomic DNA. Multiplex PCR with 30 forward and 13 reverse primers amplified the TCR beta CDR3. Each CDR3 protein is one row after TCRdb ran MiXCR on the multiplex PCR reads. Of approximately 260,000 distinct CDR3 sequences in the sample, over 45% were seen once. CDR1 is LNHDA and CDR2 is SQIVND in the germline V gene (reference sequence). There are 14 residues in the CDR3. With 11 bases removed from V and 0 bases from J, the gap between germline ends came to 11 bases. Sequencing was done on a sample of peripheral blood mononuclear cells (PBMCs). The J gene is TRBJ1-6, the V gene TRBV19; D call uncertain. This sequence was found in a man between 18 and 29 years old with type 2 diabetes. CDR3 nucleotide sequence: TGTGCCCTTTACCGGGGCTCCTATAATTCACCCCTCCACTTT. Translation: CALYRGSYNSPLHF.